This is a list of T cell receptor beta chains from one sample in a study of control samples from healthy donors and cancer patients. Clones were sequenced by immunoSEQ multiplex PCR, and TCRdb holds only the in-frame ones, with some missing. The repertoire holds approximately 86,000 clones, with over 90% as singletons. What was sequenced was blood. These receptors were taken from a woman under 40 in good health. The CDR3 runs from the conserved cysteine through the conserved F or W. Each record gives: CDR3 length, clone size, D gene, J gene, V gene, CDR3 DNA, CDR3 protein. D genes are given only for firm matches. Size tells how often a clone was seen (once, few, many) or the class of an expanded clone, and some rows leave it out.

len: 15; abundance: once; d_gene: TRBD1; j_gene: TRBJ1-3; v_gene: TRBV2; CDR3nt: TGTGCCAGCAGCTCCGGGACAGGGTTTGGAAACACCATATATTTT; CDR3aa: CASSSGTGFGNTIYF
len: 11; abundance: .; d_gene: .; j_gene: TRBJ1-1; v_gene: TRBV29-1; CDR3nt: TGCAGCGTTGTGACAGTGCTTCAAGCTTTCTTT; CDR3aa: CSVVTVLQAFF
len: 15; abundance: .; d_gene: TRBD1; j_gene: TRBJ2-5; v_gene: TRBV11-2; CDR3nt: TGTGCCAGCAGCTTTAATGGACAGGGCAAAGAGACCCAGTACTTC; CDR3aa: CASSFNGQGKETQYF
len: 13; abundance: .; d_gene: .; j_gene: TRBJ1-5; v_gene: TRBV2; CDR3nt: TGTGCCAGCAGTGAAACAGTTTATCAGCCCCAGCATTTT; CDR3aa: CASSETVYQPQHF
len: 15; abundance: .; d_gene: .; j_gene: TRBJ1-5; v_gene: TRBV28; CDR3nt: TGTGCCAGCAGTTTATTCCAGGGCGGCTCTCAGCCCCAGCATTTT; CDR3aa: CASSLFQGGSQPQHF
len: 17; abundance: .; d_gene: TRBD1; j_gene: TRBJ1-2; v_gene: TRBV3-1/TRBV3-2; CDR3nt: TGTGCCAGCAGCCCCCTACCGACAGGGAACCTTAACTATGGCTACACCTTC; CDR3aa: CASSPLPTGNLNYGYTF
len: 14; abundance: .; d_gene: TRBD2; j_gene: TRBJ2-7; v_gene: TRBV5-1; CDR3nt: TGCGCCAGCAGCTCTGCGGCGGGGGGCATGGAGCAGTACTTC; CDR3aa: CASSSAAGGMEQYF
len: 13; abundance: .; d_gene: .; j_gene: TRBJ1-4; v_gene: TRBV5-4; CDR3nt: TGTGCCAGCAGCTTGGGGGGTAATGAAAAACTGTTTTTT; CDR3aa: CASSLGGNEKLFF
len: 15; abundance: .; d_gene: .; j_gene: TRBJ2-1; v_gene: TRBV5-1; CDR3nt: TGCGCCAGCAGCAAAGCAGGGTACTCCTACAATGAGCAGTTCTTC; CDR3aa: CASSKAGYSYNEQFF
len: 16; abundance: .; d_gene: TRBD1; j_gene: TRBJ2-3; v_gene: TRBV7-9; CDR3nt: TGTGCCAGCAGCTTGCAGGGGGCGCGTGTGTTAGATACGCAGTATTTT; CDR3aa: CASSLQGARVLDTQYF
len: 15; abundance: .; d_gene: .; j_gene: TRBJ2-7; v_gene: TRBV4-1; CDR3nt: TGCGCCAGCAGCCAAGTCGGAAAAGGCTCCTACGAGCAGTACTTC; CDR3aa: CASSQVGKGSYEQYF
len: 13; abundance: .; d_gene: .; j_gene: TRBJ2-3; v_gene: TRBV29-1; CDR3nt: TGCAGCGTTGTCCAGCGAAACACAGATACGCAGTATTTT; CDR3aa: CSVVQRNTDTQYF
len: 17; abundance: .; d_gene: .; j_gene: TRBJ2-1; v_gene: TRBV9; CDR3nt: TGTGCCAGCAGCCCGCCCGTGGGGCCAGGCTCCTACAATGAGCAGTTCTTC; CDR3aa: CASSPPVGPGSYNEQFF
len: 12; abundance: .; d_gene: .; j_gene: TRBJ1-1; v_gene: TRBV12-3/TRBV12-4; CDR3nt: TGTGCCAGCAGCCCCCGGCTCACTGAAGCTTTCTTT; CDR3aa: CASSPRLTEAFF
len: 18; abundance: .; d_gene: TRBD1; j_gene: TRBJ1-3; v_gene: TRBV9; CDR3nt: TGTGCCAGCAGCCCCAGAGACAGGGGCCATTACTCTGGAAACACCATATATTTT; CDR3aa: CASSPRDRGHYSGNTIYF
len: 15; abundance: .; d_gene: TRBD1; j_gene: TRBJ2-1; v_gene: TRBV7-9; CDR3nt: TGTGCCAGCAGCTTAGAGGGACAGGGTCGCGATGAGCAGTTCTTC; CDR3aa: CASSLEGQGRDEQFF
len: 18; abundance: .; d_gene: .; j_gene: TRBJ2-1; v_gene: TRBV11-3; CDR3nt: TGTGCCAGCAGCTTAGAAGGGAGCGCGCTGAGCTCCTACAATGAGCAGTTCTTC; CDR3aa: CASSLEGSALSSYNEQFF
len: 13; abundance: .; d_gene: .; j_gene: TRBJ1-1; v_gene: TRBV5-1; CDR3nt: TGCGCCAGCAGCGTGTGGTTGAACACTGAAGCTTTCTTT; CDR3aa: CASSVWLNTEAFF
len: 14; abundance: once; d_gene: .; j_gene: TRBJ1-2; v_gene: TRBV2; CDR3nt: TGTGCCAGCAGTGACCACCGGCGACCATATGGCTACACCTTC; CDR3aa: CASSDHRRPYGYTF
len: 15; abundance: .; d_gene: .; j_gene: TRBJ2-1; v_gene: TRBV9; CDR3nt: TGTGCCAGCAGCGTTAACGCAGGAGGCAACAATGAGCAGTTCTTC; CDR3aa: CASSVNAGGNNEQFF
len: 13; abundance: .; d_gene: .; j_gene: TRBJ1-2; v_gene: TRBV5-6; CDR3nt: TGTGCCAGCAGCTTGGGGTCTAACTATGGCTACACCTTC; CDR3aa: CASSLGSNYGYTF
len: 12; abundance: .; d_gene: .; j_gene: TRBJ1-4; v_gene: TRBV30; CDR3nt: TGTGCCTGCCAAGGAGGTTGGGAAAAACTGTTTTTT; CDR3aa: CACQGGWEKLFF
len: 13; abundance: .; d_gene: .; j_gene: TRBJ2-1; v_gene: TRBV5-4; CDR3nt: TGTGCCAGCAGCGGAAGGGCCTACAATGAGCAGTTCTTC; CDR3aa: CASSGRAYNEQFF
len: 14; abundance: .; d_gene: TRBD2; j_gene: TRBJ2-1; v_gene: TRBV19; CDR3nt: TGTGCCAGTAGGTCACGGGAGGGCTTTGGTGAGCAGTTCTTC; CDR3aa: CASRSREGFGEQFF
len: 15; abundance: .; d_gene: .; j_gene: TRBJ1-2; v_gene: TRBV7-9; CDR3nt: TGTGCCAGCAGCTTATCCCAGGTCCTTAACTATGGCTACACCTTC; CDR3aa: CASSLSQVLNYGYTF
len: 13; abundance: .; d_gene: .; j_gene: TRBJ2-5; v_gene: TRBV5-1; CDR3nt: TGCGCCAGCAGTCCTACAGGGATAGAGACCCAGTACTTC; CDR3aa: CASSPTGIETQYF
len: 15; abundance: .; d_gene: TRBD1; j_gene: TRBJ1-2; v_gene: TRBV2; CDR3nt: TGTGCCAGCAGTGTCGATAGCAGGGGGAACTATGGCTACACCTTC; CDR3aa: CASSVDSRGNYGYTF
len: 15; abundance: .; d_gene: TRBD2; j_gene: TRBJ2-7; v_gene: TRBV5-1; CDR3nt: TGCGCCAGCAGCACTGTAGCGGGGGCTAATTACGAGCAGTACTTC; CDR3aa: CASSTVAGANYEQYF
len: 12; abundance: .; d_gene: .; j_gene: TRBJ1-3; v_gene: TRBV2; CDR3nt: TGTGCCAGCAGTGAAGCTGGAAACACCATATATTTT; CDR3aa: CASSEAGNTIYF
len: 14; abundance: .; d_gene: .; j_gene: TRBJ2-3; v_gene: TRBV5-1; CDR3nt: TGCGCCAGCAGAGGGGGAGCCGCGACAGATACGCAGTATTTT; CDR3aa: CASRGGAATDTQYF
len: 16; abundance: .; d_gene: .; j_gene: TRBJ1-5; v_gene: TRBV19; CDR3nt: TGTGCCAGTAGTATTAGGCAGGCAGGGGGCAATCAGCCCCAGCATTTT; CDR3aa: CASSIRQAGGNQPQHF
len: 13; abundance: .; d_gene: .; j_gene: TRBJ1-1; v_gene: TRBV27; CDR3nt: TGTGCCAGCAGTTTAAGTGCGGACACTGAAGCTTTCTTT; CDR3aa: CASSLSADTEAFF
len: 15; abundance: .; d_gene: TRBD1; j_gene: TRBJ1-1; v_gene: TRBV3-1/TRBV3-2; CDR3nt: TGTGCCAGCAGCCAAGACCACAGGGGGCACACTGAAGCTTTCTTT; CDR3aa: CASSQDHRGHTEAFF
len: 13; abundance: .; d_gene: .; j_gene: TRBJ2-5; v_gene: TRBV4-1; CDR3nt: TGCGCCAGCAGCCAAGTTCGACAAGAGACCCAGTACTTC; CDR3aa: CASSQVRQETQYF
len: 14; abundance: .; d_gene: .; j_gene: TRBJ1-1; v_gene: TRBV7-9; CDR3nt: TGTGCCAGCAGCTTAAGACAAGTGAACACTGAAGCTTTCTTT; CDR3aa: CASSLRQVNTEAFF
len: 14; abundance: .; d_gene: TRBD1; j_gene: TRBJ2-7; v_gene: TRBV2; CDR3nt: TGTGCCAGCAGGAGACAGGGCACGATCTACGAGCAGTACTTC; CDR3aa: CASRRQGTIYEQYF
len: 12; abundance: few; d_gene: .; j_gene: TRBJ2-1; v_gene: TRBV5-1; CDR3nt: TGCGCCAGCAGCTTACAGGACAATGAGCAGTTCTTC; CDR3aa: CASSLQDNEQFF
len: 12; abundance: .; d_gene: .; j_gene: TRBJ2-3; v_gene: TRBV6-4; CDR3nt: TGTGCCAGCAGTGACTCCACAGATACGCAGTATTTT; CDR3aa: CASSDSTDTQYF
len: 14; abundance: .; d_gene: .; j_gene: TRBJ1-1; v_gene: TRBV7-8; CDR3nt: TGTGCCAGCAGCTTAGGGGCGGGGAACACTGAAGCTTTCTTT; CDR3aa: CASSLGAGNTEAFF
len: 14; abundance: .; d_gene: TRBD1; j_gene: TRBJ1-2; v_gene: TRBV10-1; CDR3nt: TGCGCCAGCAGCGCACAGGGGGGAATCGAGGGCTACACCTTC; CDR3aa: CASSAQGGIEGYTF
len: 13; abundance: .; d_gene: .; j_gene: TRBJ2-1; v_gene: TRBV3-1/TRBV3-2; CDR3nt: TGTGCCAGCAGCCGCGGTGTAGGTCATGAGCAGTTCTTC; CDR3aa: CASSRGVGHEQFF
len: 14; abundance: .; d_gene: TRBD1; j_gene: TRBJ2-2; v_gene: TRBV6-4; CDR3nt: TGTGCCAGCAGAGTCCAGACAGGGACCGGGGAGCTGTTTTTT; CDR3aa: CASRVQTGTGELFF
len: 19; abundance: .; d_gene: .; j_gene: TRBJ1-3; v_gene: TRBV5-5; CDR3nt: TGTGCCAGCAGCTTGTATCGACAGTCAATCTCGAGCTCTGGAAACACCATATATTTT; CDR3aa: CASSLYRQSISSSGNTIYF